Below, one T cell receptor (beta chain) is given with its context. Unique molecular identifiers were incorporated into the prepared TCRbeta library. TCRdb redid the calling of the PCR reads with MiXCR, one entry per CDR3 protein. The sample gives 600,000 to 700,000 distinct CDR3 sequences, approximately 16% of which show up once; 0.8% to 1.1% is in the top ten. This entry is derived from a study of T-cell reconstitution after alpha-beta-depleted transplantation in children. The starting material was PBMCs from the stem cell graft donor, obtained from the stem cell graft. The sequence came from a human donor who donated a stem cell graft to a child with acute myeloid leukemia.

The DNA for the CDR3 is TGCAGCGTTGAAGCTCTCCTGGGGGAGCAGTTCTTC. This codes for CSVEALLGEQFF. The rearrangement uses TRBV29-1 and TRBJ2-1; D ambiguous. The CDR3 runs 12 residues. With 1 base removed from V and 10 bases from J, the gap between germline ends came to 11 bases. Germline lookup yields CDR1 SQVTM and CDR2 ANQGSEA.